This TCR beta chain was captured by sequencing in a study of cytomegalovirus exposure and HLA in healthy donors. Across the study: Genetic ancestry analysis placed approximately 79% of the roughly 400 donors that were genotyped in the Caucasian-associated cluster.

This CDR3 is 15 amino acids long. Trimming removed 5 bases from V and 3 bases from J, with 17 bases in between. Germline values: CDR1 SGHTA, CDR2 FQGNSA. A multiplex PCR was run with 60 Vbeta primers and 13 Jbeta primers. The table came from immunoSEQ multiplex PCR; TCRdb's copy has only in-frame clones and leaves some out. The sample lists 65,000 to 90,000 clones, roughly 78% occurring once. Study-level points and caveats: Later analysis demonstrated an association between a missense DCLRE1C variant and TCR beta V- and J-gene trimming. When analyzed later, the rates of TCR association showed variation by HLA locus, with DRB1 the most and HLA-C the fewest.

Turning to this clone: As yet, its antigen is unknown.

Donors showed nominal health when sampled, although they likely had unrecorded immune exposures. The V gene is TRBV7-2, the J gene TRBJ2-7; the D gene is possibly TRBD2 (7 bases). Sequencing was done on a sample of PBMCs. The TCR originated in a man between 25 and 39 years old in good health and CMV-seronegative. In DNA, the CDR3 is TGTGCCAGCAGCCCTGGGAGGGGGGGTTTCTACGAGCAGTACTTC. Translating gives CASSPGRGGFYEQYF.